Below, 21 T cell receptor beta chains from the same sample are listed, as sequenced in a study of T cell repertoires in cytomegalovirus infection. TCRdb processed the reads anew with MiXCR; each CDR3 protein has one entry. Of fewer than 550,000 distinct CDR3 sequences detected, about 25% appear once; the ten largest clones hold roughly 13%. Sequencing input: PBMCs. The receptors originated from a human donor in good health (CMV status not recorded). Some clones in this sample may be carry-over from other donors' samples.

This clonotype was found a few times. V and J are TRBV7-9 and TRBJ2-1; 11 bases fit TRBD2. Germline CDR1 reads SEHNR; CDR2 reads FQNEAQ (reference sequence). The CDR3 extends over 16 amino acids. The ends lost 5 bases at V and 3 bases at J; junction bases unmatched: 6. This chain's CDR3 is CASSQTSGTLYNEQFF. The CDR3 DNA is TGTGCCAGCAGCCAGACTAGCGGGACTCTCTACAATGAGCAGTTCTTC.

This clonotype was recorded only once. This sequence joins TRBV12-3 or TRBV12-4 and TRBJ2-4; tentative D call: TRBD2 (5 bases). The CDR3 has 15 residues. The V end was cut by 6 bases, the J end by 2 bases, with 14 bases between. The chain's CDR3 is CASSNRWESKNIQYF. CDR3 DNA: TGTGCCAGCAGCAATCGCTGGGAGTCCAAAAACATTCAGTACTTC.

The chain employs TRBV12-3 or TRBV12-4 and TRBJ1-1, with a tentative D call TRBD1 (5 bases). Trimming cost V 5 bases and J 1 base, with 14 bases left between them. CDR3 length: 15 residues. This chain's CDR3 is CASSNSGTGNTEAFF. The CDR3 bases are TGTGCCAGCAGTAACTCCGGGACGGGGAACACTGAAGCTTTCTTT.

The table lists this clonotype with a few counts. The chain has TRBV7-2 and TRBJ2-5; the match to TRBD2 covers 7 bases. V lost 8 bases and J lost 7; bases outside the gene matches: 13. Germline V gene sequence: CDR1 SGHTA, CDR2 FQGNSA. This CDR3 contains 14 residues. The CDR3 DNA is TGTGCCAGCGGGGGAGGGACCGCCTGGGGGACCCAGTACTTC. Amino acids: CASGGGTAWGTQYF.

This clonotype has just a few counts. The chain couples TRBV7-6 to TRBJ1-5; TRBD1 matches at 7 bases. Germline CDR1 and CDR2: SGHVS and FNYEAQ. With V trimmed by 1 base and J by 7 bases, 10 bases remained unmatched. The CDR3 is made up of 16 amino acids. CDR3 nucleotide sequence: TGTGCCAGCAGCTTAGGACAGGGAAGCGGCAGCCAGCCCCAGCATTTT. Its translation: CASSLGQGSGSQPQHF.

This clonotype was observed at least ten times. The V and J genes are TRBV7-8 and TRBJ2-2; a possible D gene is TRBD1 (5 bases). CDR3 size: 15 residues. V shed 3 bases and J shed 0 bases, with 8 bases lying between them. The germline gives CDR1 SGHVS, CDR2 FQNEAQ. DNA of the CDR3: TGTGCCAGCAGCTTGACAGAAGCGAACACCGGGGAGCTGTTTTTT. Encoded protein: CASSLTEANTGELFF. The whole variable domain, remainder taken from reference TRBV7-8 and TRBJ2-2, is GAGVSQSPRYKVAKRGQDVALRCDPISGHVSLFWYQQALGQGPEFLTYFQNEAQLDKSGLPSDRFFAERPEGSVSTLKIQRTQQEDSAVYLCASSLTEANTGELFFGEGSRLTVL.

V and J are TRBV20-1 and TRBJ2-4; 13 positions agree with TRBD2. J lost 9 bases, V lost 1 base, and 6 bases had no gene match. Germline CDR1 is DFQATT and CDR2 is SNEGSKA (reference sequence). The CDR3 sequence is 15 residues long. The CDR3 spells CSARASGLAGTIQYF. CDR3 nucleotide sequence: TGCAGTGCTAGAGCCTCGGGACTAGCGGGAACCATTCAGTACTTC.

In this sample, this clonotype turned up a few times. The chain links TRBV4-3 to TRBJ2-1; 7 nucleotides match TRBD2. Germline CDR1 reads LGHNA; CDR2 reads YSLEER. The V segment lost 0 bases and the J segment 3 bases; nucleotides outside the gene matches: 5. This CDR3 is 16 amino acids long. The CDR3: CASSQEPGGDYNEQFF. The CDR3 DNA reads TGCGCCAGCAGCCAAGAACCGGGAGGCGACTACAATGAGCAGTTCTTC.

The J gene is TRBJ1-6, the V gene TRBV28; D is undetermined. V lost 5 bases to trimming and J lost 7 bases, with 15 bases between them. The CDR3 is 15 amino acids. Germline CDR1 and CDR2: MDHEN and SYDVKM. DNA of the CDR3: TGTGCCAGCAGTCATCCGGGGAAAAGGAATTCACCCCTCCACTTT. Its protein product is CASSHPGKRNSPLHF.

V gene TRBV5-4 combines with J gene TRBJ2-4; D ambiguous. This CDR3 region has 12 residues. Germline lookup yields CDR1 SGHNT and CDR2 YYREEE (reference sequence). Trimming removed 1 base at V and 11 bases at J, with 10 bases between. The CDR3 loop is CASSLYPLVQYF. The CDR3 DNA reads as TGTGCCAGCAGCTTGTACCCGTTGGTTCAGTACTTC.

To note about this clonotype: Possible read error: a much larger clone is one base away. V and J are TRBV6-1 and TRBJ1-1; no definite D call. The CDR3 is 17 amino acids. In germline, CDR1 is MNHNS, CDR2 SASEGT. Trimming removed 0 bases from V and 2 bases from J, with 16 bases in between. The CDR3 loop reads CASSEAGVSIANTEAFF. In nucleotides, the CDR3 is TGTGCCAGCAGTGAAGCGGGTGTGTCCATAGCTAACACTGAAGCTTTCTTT.

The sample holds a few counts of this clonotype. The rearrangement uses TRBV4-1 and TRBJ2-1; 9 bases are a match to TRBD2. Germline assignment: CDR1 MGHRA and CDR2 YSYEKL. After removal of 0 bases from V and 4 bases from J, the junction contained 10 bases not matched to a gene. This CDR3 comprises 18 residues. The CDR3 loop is CASSQDSQTSGPYNEQFF. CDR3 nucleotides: TGCGCCAGCAGCCAAGATTCCCAGACTAGCGGCCCTTACAATGAGCAGTTCTTC.

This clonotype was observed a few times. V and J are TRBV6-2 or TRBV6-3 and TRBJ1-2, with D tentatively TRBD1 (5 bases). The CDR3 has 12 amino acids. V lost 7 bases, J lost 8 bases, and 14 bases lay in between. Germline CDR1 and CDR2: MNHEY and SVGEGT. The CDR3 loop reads CASTRDGGGYTF. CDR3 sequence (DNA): TGTGCCAGCACCAGGGACGGAGGAGGCTACACCTTC.

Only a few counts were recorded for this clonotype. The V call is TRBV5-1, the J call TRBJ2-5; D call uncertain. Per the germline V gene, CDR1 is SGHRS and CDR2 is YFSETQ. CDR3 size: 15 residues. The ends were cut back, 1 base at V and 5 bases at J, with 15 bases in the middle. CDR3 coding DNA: TGCGCCAGCAGCTTGTATCACGGTGAGGAGGAGACCCAGTACTTC. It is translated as CASSLYHGEEETQYF.

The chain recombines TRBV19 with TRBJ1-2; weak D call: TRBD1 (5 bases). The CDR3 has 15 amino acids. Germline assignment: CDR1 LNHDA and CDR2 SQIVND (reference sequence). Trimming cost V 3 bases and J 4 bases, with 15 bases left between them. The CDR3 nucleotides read TGTGCCAGTAGTATCAGGTATCGGGGACCCTATGGCTACACCTTC. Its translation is CASSIRYRGPYGYTF.

The CDR3 loop reads CASSTWDPSDYGYTF. In DNA, the CDR3 is TGTGCCAGTAGTACCTGGGACCCAAGTGACTATGGCTACACCTTC. This rearrangement joins TRBV19 to TRBJ1-2, with a tentative D call TRBD1 (5 bases). Germline CDR1 reads LNHDA; CDR2 reads SQIVND (reference sequence). The V and J ends lost 4 bases and 3 bases respectively, with 15 bases between them. The CDR3 contains 15 residues.

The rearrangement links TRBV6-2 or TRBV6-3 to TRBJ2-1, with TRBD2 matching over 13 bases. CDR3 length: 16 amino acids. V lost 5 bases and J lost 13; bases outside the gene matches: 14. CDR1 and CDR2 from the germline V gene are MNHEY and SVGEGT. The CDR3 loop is CASSGAVPGLAGPQFF. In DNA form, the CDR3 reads TGTGCCAGCAGTGGAGCCGTTCCGGGACTAGCGGGGCCCCAGTTCTTC.

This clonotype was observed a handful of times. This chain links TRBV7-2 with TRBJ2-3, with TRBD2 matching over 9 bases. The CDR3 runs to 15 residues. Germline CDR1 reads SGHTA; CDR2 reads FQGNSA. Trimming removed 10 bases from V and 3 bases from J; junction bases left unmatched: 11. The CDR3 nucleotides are TGTGCCACCAACCAGGTAGCGGGAGTGACAGATACGCAGTATTTT. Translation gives CATNQVAGVTDTQYF. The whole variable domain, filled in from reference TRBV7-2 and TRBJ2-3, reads GAGVSQSPSNKVTEKGKDVELRCDPISGHTALYWYRQSLGQGLEFLIYFQGNSAPDKSGLPSDRFSAERTGGSVSTLTIQRTQQEDSAVYLCATNQVAGVTDTQYFGPGTRLTVL.

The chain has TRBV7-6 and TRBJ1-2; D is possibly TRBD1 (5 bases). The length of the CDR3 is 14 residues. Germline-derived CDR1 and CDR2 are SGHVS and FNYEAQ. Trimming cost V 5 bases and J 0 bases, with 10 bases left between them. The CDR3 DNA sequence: TGTGCCAGCAGCCGGGACGGAACTAACTATGGCTACACCTTC. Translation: CASSRDGTNYGYTF. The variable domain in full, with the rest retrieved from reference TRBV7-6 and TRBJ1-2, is GAGVSQSPRYKVTKRGQDVALRCDPISGHVSLYWYRQALGQGPEFLTYFNYEAQQDKSGLPNDRFSAERPEGSISTLTIQRTEQRDSAMYRCASSRDGTNYGYTFGSGTRLTVV.

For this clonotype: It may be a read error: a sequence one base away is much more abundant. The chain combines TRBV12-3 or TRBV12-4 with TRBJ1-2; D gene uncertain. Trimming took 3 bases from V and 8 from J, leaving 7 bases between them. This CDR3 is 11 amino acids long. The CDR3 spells CASSFCAGYTF. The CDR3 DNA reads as TGTGCCAGCAGTTTTTGCGCAGGCTACACCTTC.

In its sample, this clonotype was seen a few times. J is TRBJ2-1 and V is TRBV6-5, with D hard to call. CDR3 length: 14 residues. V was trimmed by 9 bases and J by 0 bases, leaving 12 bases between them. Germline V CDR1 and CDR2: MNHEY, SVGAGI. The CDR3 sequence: CARLLGGSYNEQFF. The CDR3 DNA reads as TGTGCCAGGCTGCTTGGTGGCTCCTACAATGAGCAGTTCTTC.